This entry describes one T cell receptor (beta chain). These data originate in a study of shared clonotypes between healthy human individuals. CDR1 and CDR2 (germline): MDHEN, SYDVKM. The CDR3 consists of 12 residues. V dropped 6 bases and J dropped 10 bases, with 15 bases sitting between them. Assay used: immunoSEQ multiplex PCR; TCRdb lists only in-frame clones, some missing. The profile shows around 350,000 clones, around 70% of them singletons. The chain combines TRBV28 with TRBJ1-1, with D possibly matching TRBD1 (6 bases). The sequence was collected from a man aged 25 to 45 in good health. The sample comprised memory CD4+ T cells sorted from blood. Subset given: CD45RA-negative fraction. CDR3 sequence reads: CASSLLGGTAFF. In DNA form, the CDR3 reads TGTGCCAGCAGCCTTCTGGGGGGCACAGCTTTCTTT. The full variable domain, completed using reference TRBV28 and TRBJ1-1, is DVKVTQSSRYLVKRTGEKVFLECVQDMDHENMFWYRQDPGLGLRLIYFSYDVKMKEKGDIPEGYSVSREKKERFSLILESASTNQTSMYLCASSLLGGTAFFGQGTRLTVV.